One and the same sample provided the 18 T cell receptor beta chains below, sequenced in a study of CD8 T cells in ankylosing spondylitis. TCRdb re-derived calls from the 5' RACE reads in MiXCR, one entry per CDR3 protein. The sample holds about 240,000 distinct CDR3 sequences, 8.6% seen once. Sequenced: blood, either unsorted or a sorted T cell fraction (not recorded which). The receptors originated from a male donor with ankylosing spondylitis or in good health (not recorded which).

This clonotype was found a few times. The chain couples TRBV7-8 to TRBJ1-2; no definite D call. The CDR3 is made up of 14 amino acids. Germline CDR1 SGHVS, CDR2 FQNEAQ. V gave up 5 bases and J gave up 7 bases, with 17 bases separating them. The CDR3 loop reads CASSPNTASRGYTF. The DNA for the CDR3 is TGTGCCAGCAGCCCGAACACAGCTTCCCGTGGCTACACCTTC.

On this clonotype: A much more abundant neighbour one base away suggests this may be a read error. The rearrangement uses TRBV12-3 or TRBV12-4 and TRBJ2-3; TRBD1 aligns across 10 bases. Losses at the gene ends were 10 bases for V and 2 bases for J; bases not matched to a gene: 21. The CDR3 totals 19 residues. CDR3 sequence reads: CATCQGGRGTGVLTDTQYF. In DNA form, the CDR3 reads TGTGCCACCTGCCAAGGTGGACGAGGGACAGGGGTACTCACAGATACGCAGTATTTT.

This clonotype was observed many times. J is TRBJ1-1 and V is TRBV7-9; 8 nucleotides align to TRBD1. The CDR3 has 14 amino acids. Germline CDR1 and CDR2: SEHNR and FQNEAQ (reference sequence). V was pared by 5 bases and J by 0 bases, with 2 bases of the junction left unmatched. The CDR3 nucleotides read TGTGCCAGCAGCCGGGGACAGGTGAACACTGAAGCTTTCTTT. Translation: CASSRGQVNTEAFF.

This clonotype was detected ten times or more. V and J are TRBV9 and TRBJ2-1; 8 bases align to TRBD2. This CDR3 spans 16 amino acids. Germline CDR1 SGDLS, CDR2 YYNGEE. V lost 2 bases and J lost 2; bases outside the gene matches: 6. CDR3 DNA: TGTGCCAGCAGCGTTCTTAGCGGGGCCACCTACAATGAGCAGTTCTTC. Translating gives CASSVLSGATYNEQFF.

This clonotype was seen many times. The V and J genes are TRBV12-3 or TRBV12-4 and TRBJ1-5; a weak D match, TRBD1 (6 bases). Trimming stripped 5 bases from V and 4 bases from J, with 12 bases between. The CDR3 extends over 14 amino acids. The CDR3 bases are TGTGCCAGCAGTCGAACCACAGGGAATCAGCCCCAGCATTTT. Protein: CASSRTTGNQPQHF.

Ten or more counts support this clonotype. For the CDR3, the DNA is TGTGCCAGCAGCCCATGGTCCCTGGGGGATGAGCAGTTCTTC. Its protein is CASSPWSLGDEQFF. The J gene is TRBJ2-1, the V gene TRBV9; D may correspond to TRBD1 or TRBD2 (5 bases each). This CDR3 comprises 14 residues. V gave up 4 bases and J gave up 8 bases, with 16 bases separating them. Germline lookup yields CDR1 SGDLS and CDR2 YYNGEE.

This clonotype has a single count. A read error may be the cause here, since a much bigger clone is one base away. The chain uses TRBV7-7 and TRBJ1-3; possible D gene TRBD1, 5 bases. This CDR3 has 15 amino acids. Germline V gives CDR1 SSHAT, CDR2 FNYEAQ (reference sequence). The CDR3 DNA reads TGTGCTAGCAGCCCCGGACATGGACCTGGAAACACCATATATTTT. It translates to CASSPGHGPGNTIYF.

At least ten counts were recorded for this clonotype. The rearrangement links TRBV25-1 to TRBJ2-7; a weak D match, TRBD1 (6 bases). V dropped 4 bases and J dropped 7 bases, with 23 bases sitting between them. The CDR3 is 16 residues long. Germline-derived CDR1 and CDR2 are MGHDK and SYGVNS. The CDR3 bases are TGTGCCAGCAGTGTAGACACACAGGGCGCGACGGGGGAGCAGTACTTC. It is translated as CASSVDTQGATGEQYF.

This clonotype has at least ten counts. The chain carries TRBV20-1 and TRBJ1-5, with D maybe TRBD1 (5 bases). This CDR3 spans 15 amino acids. The germline V gene encodes CDR1 DFQATT and CDR2 SNEGSKA (reference sequence). The CDR3 loop reads CLQGSRTISNQPQHF. CDR3 bases: TGCCTGCAGGGATCGAGGACAATTAGCAATCAGCCCCAGCATTTT.

The table lists this clonotype with many counts. J is TRBJ1-2 and V is TRBV20-1, with 10 positions matching TRBD1. CDR1 is DFQATT, CDR2 SNEGSKA, per germline (reference sequence). Germline trimming cut 3 bases from V and 1 base from J; bases unmatched to any gene: 5. The CDR3 has 15 amino acids. CDR3 sequence reads: CSARGTGDRNYGYTF. CDR3 in DNA: TGCAGTGCTAGGGGGACAGGGGATCGTAACTATGGCTACACCTTC.

This clonotype occurred many times. The chain recombines TRBV5-1 with TRBJ1-1, with D unresolved. V gave up 4 bases and J gave up 6 bases, with 7 bases separating them. This CDR3 spans 11 amino acids. CDR1 SGHRS and CDR2 YFSETQ come from the germline V gene. The CDR3 here is CASSLDAEAFF. As DNA, the CDR3 is TGCGCCAGCAGCCTAGACGCTGAAGCTTTCTTT.

This clonotype was observed at least ten times. This chain uses TRBV27 with TRBJ1-3; maybe TRBD1 (5 bases). Germline V gene sequence: CDR1 MNHEY, CDR2 SMNVEV (reference sequence). V lost 4 bases, J lost 2 bases, and 6 bases lay in between. This CDR3 contains 13 residues. CDR3 sequence reads: CASSWGPGNTIYF. In DNA, the CDR3 is TGTGCCAGCAGTTGGGGCCCTGGAAACACCATATATTTT.

There are many counts of this clonotype. CDR3 loop: CASSNRAGPTGELFF. DNA for the CDR3: TGCGCCAGCAGCAATAGAGCAGGGCCGACCGGGGAGCTGTTTTTT. The chain has TRBV5-1 and TRBJ2-2; D may be TRBD1 (5 bases). The CDR3 loop spans 15 amino acids. Trimming left V 4 bases short and J 5 bases short, with 15 bases between. From germline, CDR1 is SGHRS and CDR2 YFSETQ. Looking up the rest from reference TRBV5-1 and TRBJ2-2 gives the full variable domain: KAGVTQTPRYLIKTRGQQVTLSCSPISGHRSVSWYQQTPGQGLQFLFEYFSETQRNKGNFPGRFSGRQFSNSRSEMNVSTLELGDSALYLCASSNRAGPTGELFFGEGSRLTVL.

Turning to this clonotype: A much more abundant neighbour one base away suggests this may be a read error. The CDR3 spells CCAVKLVIIDTQYF. The DNA of the CDR3 is TGCTGTGCCGTAAAGCTAGTAATCATAGATACGCAGTATTTT. This chain connects TRBV20-1 to TRBJ2-3; D unclear. This CDR3 is built from 14 residues. Germline V CDR1 and CDR2: DFQATT, SNEGSKA (reference sequence).

The rearrangement joins TRBV29-1 to TRBJ1-1, with TRBD1 identical over 7 bases. The CDR3 is 14 amino acids. The germline gives CDR1 SQVTM, CDR2 ANQGSEA. V lost 5 bases, J lost 1 base, and 7 bases stayed unmatched. This CDR3 reads CSVRTRTGNTEAFF. The DNA of the CDR3 is TGCAGCGTTCGTACGAGGACAGGGAACACTGAAGCTTTCTTT.

This clonotype was observed a few times. The chain is built from TRBV30 and TRBJ1-1; D remains unclear. Germline V CDR1 and CDR2: GTSNPN, SVGIG (reference sequence). Trimming took off 8 bases at V and 0 bases at J, with 13 bases between the two ends. CDR3 size: 13 residues. CDR3 DNA sequence: TGTGCCAGGGCCTCAACAATGAACACTGAAGCTTTCTTT. This gives the protein CARASTMNTEAFF. The full variable domain, rest sourced from reference TRBV30 and TRBJ1-1, is SQTIHQWPATLVQPVGSPLSLECTVEGTSNPNLYWYRQAAGRGLQLLFYSVGIGQISSEVPQNLSASRPQDRQFILSSKKLLLSDSGFYLCARASTMNTEAFFGQGTRLTVV.

This clonotype was recorded many times. This sequence joins TRBV5-1 and TRBJ2-3; D call uncertain. The V and J ends lost 4 bases and 8 bases respectively, with 20 bases between them. Looked up from germline, CDR1 is SGHRS and CDR2 is YFSETQ. The CDR3 is 15 amino acids. CDR3 nucleotides: TGCGCCAGCAGCCTCGACACTCCGTATTTCGGTACGCAGTATTTT. Protein: CASSLDTPYFGTQYF. Based on the CDR3 plus reference TRBV5-1 and TRBJ2-3, the full variable domain is KAGVTQTPRYLIKTRGQQVTLSCSPISGHRSVSWYQQTPGQGLQFLFEYFSETQRNKGNFPGRFSGRQFSNSRSEMNVSTLELGDSALYLCASSLDTPYFGTQYFGPGTRLTVL.

This clonotype has a count of ten or more. This sequence joins TRBV3-1 and TRBJ1-2; D is perhaps TRBD1 (5 bases). Trimming stripped 8 bases from V and 4 bases from J, with 11 bases between. The CDR3 length is 12 residues. Germline V gene lookup returns CDR1 LGHDT and CDR2 YNNKEL (reference sequence). CDR3 sequence reads: CASRGSSYGYTF. CDR3 nucleotides: TGTGCCAGCCGGGGCAGCTCCTATGGCTACACCTTC.